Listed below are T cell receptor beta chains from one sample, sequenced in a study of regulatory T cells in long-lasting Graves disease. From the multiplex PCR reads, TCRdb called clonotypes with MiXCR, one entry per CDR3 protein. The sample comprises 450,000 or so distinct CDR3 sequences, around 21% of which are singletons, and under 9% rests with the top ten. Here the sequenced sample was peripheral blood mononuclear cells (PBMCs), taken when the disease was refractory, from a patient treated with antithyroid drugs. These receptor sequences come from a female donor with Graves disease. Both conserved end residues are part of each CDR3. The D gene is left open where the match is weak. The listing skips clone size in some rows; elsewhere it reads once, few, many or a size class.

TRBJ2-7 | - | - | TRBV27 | TGTGTCAGCAGTTTATTTGGCAGGGGAGGGTCCTACGAGCAGTACTTC | CVSSLFGRGGSYEQYF
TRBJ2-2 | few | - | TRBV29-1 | TGCAGCGTTGGGAGGGACACCGGGGAGCTGTTTTTT | CSVGRDTGELFF
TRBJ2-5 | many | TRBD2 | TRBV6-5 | TGTGCCAGCAGTTATGGAGCGGGGCAAGAGACCCAGTACTTC | CASSYGAGQETQYF
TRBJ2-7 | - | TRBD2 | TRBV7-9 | TGTGCCAGCAGCTCGGGGGAGGGGCTCCGGAACGAGCAGTACTTC | CASSSGEGLRNEQYF
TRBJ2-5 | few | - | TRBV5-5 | TGTGCCAGTACCTCGGGGGCCGTGGGGGAGACCCAGTACTTC | CASTSGAVGETQYF
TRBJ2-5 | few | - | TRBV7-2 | TGTGCCAGCAGCCCCGGACTGGCGCGACTACAAGAGACCCAGTACTTC | CASSPGLARLQETQYF
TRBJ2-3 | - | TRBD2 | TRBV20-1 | TGCAGTGCTACCAGACTAGCGGGAGAGGCAGATACGCAGTATTTT | CSATRLAGEADTQYF
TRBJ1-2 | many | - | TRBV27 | TGTGCCAGCAAAGGTTATCGCTATGGCTACACCTTC | CASKGYRYGYTF
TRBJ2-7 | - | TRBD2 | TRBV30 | TGTGCCTGGGGTGCCCTAAAAGCGGGGGAGCAGTACTTC | CAWGALKAGEQYF
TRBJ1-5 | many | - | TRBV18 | TGTGCCAGCTCACCACAGGGTGGCAATCAGCCCCAGCATTTT | CASSPQGGNQPQHF
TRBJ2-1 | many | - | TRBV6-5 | TGTGCCAGCAGTTACCTGAGGAACAATGAGCAGTTCTTC | CASSYLRNNEQFF
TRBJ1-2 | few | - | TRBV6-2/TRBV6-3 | TGTGCCAGCAGTTACGTAGGCTCTGGCTACACCTTC | CASSYVGSGYTF
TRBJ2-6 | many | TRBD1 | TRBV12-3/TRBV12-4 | TGTGCCAGCAGTCAGCCCGGGACAGGGCCCGATTCTGGGGCCAACGTCCTGACTTTC | CASSQPGTGPDSGANVLTF
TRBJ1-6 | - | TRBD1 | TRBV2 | TGTGCCACCCTCCCGGCCGGGACAGAAATTTCACCCCTCCACTTT | CATLPAGTEISPLHF
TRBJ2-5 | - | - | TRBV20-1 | TGCAGTGCTAGAGATTCTTTAGGGTCCCGATACGGAGAGACCCAGTACTTC | CSARDSLGSRYGETQYF
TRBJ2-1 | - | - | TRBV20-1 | TGCAGTGCTAGTAAGGGGGGCTCCTACAATGAGCAGTTCTTC | CSASKGGSYNEQFF
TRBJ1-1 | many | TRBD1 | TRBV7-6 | TGTGCCAGCAGCCGAGGACAGGGGGCCACTGAAGCTTTCTTT | CASSRGQGATEAFF
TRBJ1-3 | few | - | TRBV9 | TGTGCCAGCAGCGTAGGAGTCCACCGGTCTGGAAACACCATATATTTT | CASSVGVHRSGNTIYF
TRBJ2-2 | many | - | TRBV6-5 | TGTGCCAGCAGCTACCTTGCACAGGCGAACACCGGGGAGCTGTTTTTT | CASSYLAQANTGELFF
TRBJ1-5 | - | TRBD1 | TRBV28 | TGTGCCAGCACTCTCACAGGGGCGAATCAGCCCCAGCATTTT | CASTLTGANQPQHF
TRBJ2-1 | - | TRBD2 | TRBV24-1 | TGTGCCACCAGTGACTCGGGACTAGCTATCTACAATGAGCAGTTCTTC | CATSDSGLAIYNEQFF
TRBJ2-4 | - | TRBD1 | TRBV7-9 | TGTGCCAGCAGTCGACCGGGACAGGGTCTTAGGGTAGAAAACATTCAGTACTTC | CASSRPGQGLRVENIQYF
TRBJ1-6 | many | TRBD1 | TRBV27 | TGTGCCAGCAGTTTCAGGGTCGGGACAGGGTATTCACCCCTCCACTTT | CASSFRVGTGYSPLHF
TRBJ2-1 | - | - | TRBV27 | TGTGCCAGCAGTTTCTACAATGAGCAGTTCTTC | CASSFYNEQFF
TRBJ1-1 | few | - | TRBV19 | TGTGCCAGTAGTATAGCAGAAGACACTGAAGCTTTCTTT | CASSIAEDTEAFF
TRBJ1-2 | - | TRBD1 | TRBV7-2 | TGTGCCAGCAGCTTAGCTGGACAGGGGGTTGACTATGGCTACACCTTC | CASSLAGQGVDYGYTF
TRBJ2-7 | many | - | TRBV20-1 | TGCAGTGCTAAACTAGTCGACGAGCAGTACTTC | CSAKLVDEQYF
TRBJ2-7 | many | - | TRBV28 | TGTGCCAGCAGTCTAACCCCCGCCGGCGAGCAGTACTTC | CASSLTPAGEQYF
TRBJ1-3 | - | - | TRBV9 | TGTGCCAGCAGCGTCTCTGGAAACACCATATACTTT | CASSVSGNTIYF
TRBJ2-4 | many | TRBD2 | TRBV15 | TGTGCCACCAGCAGTCCTCCCCCGGGACTAGGGCGGAACATTCAGTACTTC | CATSSPPPGLGRNIQYF
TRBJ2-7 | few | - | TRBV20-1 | TGCAGTGCTAGGGCACAGGGCGTCGACGAGCAGTACTTC | CSARAQGVDEQYF
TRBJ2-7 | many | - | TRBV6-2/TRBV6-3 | TGTGCCAGCAGCCCGGGACTCTCCTACGAGCAGTACTTC | CASSPGLSYEQYF
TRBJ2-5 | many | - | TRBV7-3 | TGTGCCAGCAGCTTACAGGGGACTGGATGGACCCAGTACTTC | CASSLQGTGWTQYF
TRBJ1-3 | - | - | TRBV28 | TGTGCCAGCAGTTTCGACGTCGCCATATATTTT | CASSFDVAIYF
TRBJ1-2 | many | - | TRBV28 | TGTGCCAGCAGTCTCGAAATCGGTGGCTATGGCTACACCTTC | CASSLEIGGYGYTF
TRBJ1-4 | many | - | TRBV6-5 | TGTGCCAGCAGTTACGTCAGTGGTAGTGAAAAACTGTTTTTT | CASSYVSGSEKLFF
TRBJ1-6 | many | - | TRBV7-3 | TGTGCCAGCAGCTTAAGTAATTCACCCCTCCACTTT | CASSLSNSPLHF
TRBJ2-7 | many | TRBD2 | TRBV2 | TGTGCCAGCAGCGGGACTAGCGAGCACGAGCAGTACTTC | CASSGTSEHEQYF
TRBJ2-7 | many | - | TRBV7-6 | TGTGCCAGCAGCTTAGGATTGTTTGGCCCCAAGGGCTCCTACGAGCAGTACTTC | CASSLGLFGPKGSYEQYF
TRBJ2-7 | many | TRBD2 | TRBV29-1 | TGCAGCGTTGAAATAGCGGGACGTGATTCCTACGAGCAGTACTTC | CSVEIAGRDSYEQYF
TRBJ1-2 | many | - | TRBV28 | TGTGCCAGCAGTAAACCCACGGCCGGGGTATCTAATGGCTACACCTTC | CASSKPTAGVSNGYTF
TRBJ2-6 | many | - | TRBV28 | TGTGCCAGCAGTTTGTCGGCTTGGGGGCCTGGGGCCAACGTCCTGACTTTC | CASSLSAWGPGANVLTF
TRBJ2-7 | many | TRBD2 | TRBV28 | TGCGCCAGCAGCCAGGGACTAGCGGAATACGAGCAGTACTTC | CASSQGLAEYEQYF
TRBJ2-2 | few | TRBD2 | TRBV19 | TGTGCCAGTAGTATCGATTACGGGGGGACGCTTATAAACGGGGAGCTGTTTTTT | CASSIDYGGTLINGELFF
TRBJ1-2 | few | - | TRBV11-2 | TGTGCCAGCAGCGCAACGCCGGGGGCCCCGGAAGGCTACACCTTC | CASSATPGAPEGYTF
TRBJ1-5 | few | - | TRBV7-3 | TGTGCCAGCAGCTTAGGTAGCGGTCAGCCCCAGCATTTT | CASSLGSGQPQHF
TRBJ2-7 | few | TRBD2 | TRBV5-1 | TGCGCCAGCACTCCGGGTAGCGGGAGGGCCTTCGAGCAGTACTTC | CASTPGSGRAFEQYF
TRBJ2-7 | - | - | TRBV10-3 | TGTGCCATCAAATCGATCCACGAGCAGTACTTC | CAIKSIHEQYF
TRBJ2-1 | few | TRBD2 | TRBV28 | TGTGCCAGCAGTTCAGGGACTAGCAATGAGCAGTTCTTC | CASSSGTSNEQFF
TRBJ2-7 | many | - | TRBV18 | TGTGCCAGCTCACCGATCGTGGGCGGAAGCTCCTACGAGCAGTACTTC | CASSPIVGGSSYEQYF
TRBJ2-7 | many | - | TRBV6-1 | TGTGCCAGCAGCGAAAGCGGGCGAGGATGGGAGCAGTACTTC | CASSESGRGWEQYF
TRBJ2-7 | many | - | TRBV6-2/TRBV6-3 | TGTGCCAGCAGGACCACAGGGACCTACGAGCAGTACTTC | CASRTTGTYEQYF